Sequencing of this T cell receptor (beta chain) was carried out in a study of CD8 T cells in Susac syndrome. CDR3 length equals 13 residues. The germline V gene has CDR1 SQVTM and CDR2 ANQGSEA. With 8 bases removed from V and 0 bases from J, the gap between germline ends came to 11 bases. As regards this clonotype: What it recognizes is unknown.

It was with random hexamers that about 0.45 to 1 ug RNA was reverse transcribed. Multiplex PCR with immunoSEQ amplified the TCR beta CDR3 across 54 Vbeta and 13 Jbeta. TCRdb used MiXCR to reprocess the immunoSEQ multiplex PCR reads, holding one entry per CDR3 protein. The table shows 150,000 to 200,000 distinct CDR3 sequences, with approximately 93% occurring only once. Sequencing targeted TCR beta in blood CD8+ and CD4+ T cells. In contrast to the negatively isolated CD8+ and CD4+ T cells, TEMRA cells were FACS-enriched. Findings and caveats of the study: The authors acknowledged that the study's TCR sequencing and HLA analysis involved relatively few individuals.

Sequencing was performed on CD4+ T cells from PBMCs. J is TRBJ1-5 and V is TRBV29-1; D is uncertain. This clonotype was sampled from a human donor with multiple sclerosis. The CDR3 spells CSYTQSSNQPQHF. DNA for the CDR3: TGCAGCTATACCCAGAGTAGCAATCAGCCCCAGCATTTT.